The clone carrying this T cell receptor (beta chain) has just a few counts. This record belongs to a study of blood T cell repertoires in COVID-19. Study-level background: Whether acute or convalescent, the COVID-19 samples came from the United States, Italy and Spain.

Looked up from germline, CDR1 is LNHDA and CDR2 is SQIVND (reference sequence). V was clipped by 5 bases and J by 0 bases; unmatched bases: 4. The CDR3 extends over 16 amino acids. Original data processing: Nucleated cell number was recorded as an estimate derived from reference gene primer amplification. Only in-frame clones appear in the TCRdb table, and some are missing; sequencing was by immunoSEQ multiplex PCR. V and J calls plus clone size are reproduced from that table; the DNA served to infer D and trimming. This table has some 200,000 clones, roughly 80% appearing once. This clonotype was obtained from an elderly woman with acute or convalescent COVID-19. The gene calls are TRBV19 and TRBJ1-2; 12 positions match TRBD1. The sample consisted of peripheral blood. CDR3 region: CASSGTGGQANYGYTF. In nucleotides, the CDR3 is TGTGCCAGTAGTGGGACAGGGGGCCAAGCTAACTATGGCTACACCTTC.